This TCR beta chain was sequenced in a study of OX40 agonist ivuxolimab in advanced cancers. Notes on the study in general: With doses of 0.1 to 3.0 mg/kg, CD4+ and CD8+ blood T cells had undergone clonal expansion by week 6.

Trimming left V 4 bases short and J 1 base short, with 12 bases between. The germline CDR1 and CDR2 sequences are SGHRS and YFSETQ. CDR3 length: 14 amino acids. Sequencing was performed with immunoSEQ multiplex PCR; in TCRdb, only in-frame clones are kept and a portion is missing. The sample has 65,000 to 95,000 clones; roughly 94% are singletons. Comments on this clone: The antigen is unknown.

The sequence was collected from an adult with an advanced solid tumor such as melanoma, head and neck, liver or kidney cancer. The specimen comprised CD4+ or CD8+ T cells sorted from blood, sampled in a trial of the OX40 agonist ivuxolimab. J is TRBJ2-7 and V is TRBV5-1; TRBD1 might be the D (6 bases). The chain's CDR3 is CASSLDSPSYEQYF. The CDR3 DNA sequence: TGCGCCAGCAGCCTGGACAGTCCGTCCTACGAGCAGTACTTC.